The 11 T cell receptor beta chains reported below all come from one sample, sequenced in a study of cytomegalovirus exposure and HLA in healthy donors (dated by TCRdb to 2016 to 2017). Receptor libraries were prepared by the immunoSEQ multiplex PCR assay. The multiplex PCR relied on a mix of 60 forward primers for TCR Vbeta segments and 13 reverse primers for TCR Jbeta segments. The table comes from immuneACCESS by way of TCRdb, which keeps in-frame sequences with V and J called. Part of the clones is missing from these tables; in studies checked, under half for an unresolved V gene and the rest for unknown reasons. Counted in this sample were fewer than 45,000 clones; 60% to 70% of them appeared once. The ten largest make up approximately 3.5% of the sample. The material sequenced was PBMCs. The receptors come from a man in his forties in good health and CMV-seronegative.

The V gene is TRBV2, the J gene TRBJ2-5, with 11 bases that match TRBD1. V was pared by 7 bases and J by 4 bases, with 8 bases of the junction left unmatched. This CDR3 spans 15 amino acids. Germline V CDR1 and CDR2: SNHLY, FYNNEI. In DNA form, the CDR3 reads TGTGCCAGCAAAGGGGACAGGGGGTTTGTAGAGACCCAGTACTTC. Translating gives CASKGDRGFVETQYF.

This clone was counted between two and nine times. CDR3 protein: CASSYSGTGDTEAFF. The CDR3 DNA reads TGTGCCAGCAGTTACTCAGGGACAGGGGACACTGAAGCTTTCTTT. The gene calls are TRBV6-6 and TRBJ1-1; the match to TRBD1 covers 10 bases. The CDR3 is made up of 15 amino acids. V was pared by 0 bases and J by 3 bases, with 1 base of the junction left unmatched. Germline V CDR1 and CDR2: MNHNY, SVGAGI (reference sequence).

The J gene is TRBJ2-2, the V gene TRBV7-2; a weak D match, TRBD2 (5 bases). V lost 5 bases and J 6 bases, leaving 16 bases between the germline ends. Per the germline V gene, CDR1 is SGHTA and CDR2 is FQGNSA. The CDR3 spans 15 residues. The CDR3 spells CASSREEGGSGELFF. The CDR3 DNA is TGTGCCAGCAGCCGAGAAGAAGGCGGGTCCGGGGAGCTGTTTTTT.

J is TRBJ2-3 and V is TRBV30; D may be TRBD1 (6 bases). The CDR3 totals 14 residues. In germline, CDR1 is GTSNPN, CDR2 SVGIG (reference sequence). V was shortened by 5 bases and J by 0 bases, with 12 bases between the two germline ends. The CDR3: CAWGTGPSTDTQYF. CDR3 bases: TGTGCCTGGGGTACAGGGCCAAGCACAGATACGCAGTATTTT.

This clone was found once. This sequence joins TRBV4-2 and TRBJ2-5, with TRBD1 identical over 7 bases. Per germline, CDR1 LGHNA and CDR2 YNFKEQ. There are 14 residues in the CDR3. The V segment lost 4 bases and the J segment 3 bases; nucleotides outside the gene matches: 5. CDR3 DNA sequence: TGTGCCAGCAGCCCCACAGGGGCGGAAGAGACCCAGTACTTC. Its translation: CASSPTGAEETQYF.

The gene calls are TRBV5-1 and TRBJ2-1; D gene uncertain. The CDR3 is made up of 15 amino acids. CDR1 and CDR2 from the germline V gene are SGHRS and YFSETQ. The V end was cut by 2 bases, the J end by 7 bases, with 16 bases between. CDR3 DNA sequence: TGCGCCAGCAGCTTAGGCGGTAGTGGATTGAATGAGCAGTTCTTC. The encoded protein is CASSLGGSGLNEQFF.

The CDR3, as DNA: TGTGCCAGCCTATCCGGGACTAGCGCGTACAATGAGCAGTTCTTC. Its protein product is CASLSGTSAYNEQFF. J is TRBJ2-1 and V is TRBV2, with 10 bases identical to TRBD2. Germline CDR1 and CDR2: SNHLY and FYNNEI. CDR3 length equals 15 residues. V trimming: 8 bases; J trimming: 4 bases; junction bases outside the gene matches: 8.

The CDR3 protein is CASKAADGNYYGYTF. DNA of the CDR3: TGTGCCAGTAAAGCAGCGGACGGAAACTACTATGGCTACACCTTC. The chain is built from TRBV19 and TRBJ1-2; D unresolved. V lost 7 bases to trimming and J lost 3 bases, with 18 bases between them. CDR3 length: 15 residues. Germline values: CDR1 LNHDA, CDR2 SQIVND (reference sequence).

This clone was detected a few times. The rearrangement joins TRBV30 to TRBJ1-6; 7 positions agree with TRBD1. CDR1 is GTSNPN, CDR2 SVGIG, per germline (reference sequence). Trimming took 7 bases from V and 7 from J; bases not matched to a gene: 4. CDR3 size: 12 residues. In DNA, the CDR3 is TGTGCCTCGACAGGGACAAATTCACCCCTCCACTTT. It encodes CASTGTNSPLHF.

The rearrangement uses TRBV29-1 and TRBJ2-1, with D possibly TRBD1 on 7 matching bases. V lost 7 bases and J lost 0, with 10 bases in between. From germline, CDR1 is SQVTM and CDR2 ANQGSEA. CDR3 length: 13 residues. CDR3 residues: CSGGDSSYNEQFF. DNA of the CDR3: TGCAGCGGGGGGGACAGCTCCTACAATGAGCAGTTCTTC.

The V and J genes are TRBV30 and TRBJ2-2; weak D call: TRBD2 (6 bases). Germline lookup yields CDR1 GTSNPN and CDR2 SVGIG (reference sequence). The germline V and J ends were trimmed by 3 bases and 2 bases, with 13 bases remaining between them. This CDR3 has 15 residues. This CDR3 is CAWRIRGTNTGELFF. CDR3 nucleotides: TGTGCCTGGAGGATACGCGGGACCAACACCGGGGAGCTGTTTTTT.